The 5 T cell receptor beta chains below were found in one sample sequenced in a study of T cell responses to AZD1222 COVID-19 vaccine (dated by TCRdb to the early 2020s). Library generation was performed with the immunoSEQ multiplex PCR assay. Here the immuneACCESS table is served through TCRdb, limited to in-frame sequences with V and J called. Missing clones are a known gap in these copies; in checked studies unresolved V genes cover under half, and the rest lacks a known reason. Recorded for this sample are over 140,000 clones; more than 85% of them occurred a single time. Jointly, the top ten make up 3.5% to 4.5% of the sample. In light of the paper, this sample's time point label describes: about 28 days (+/-7) after the second vaccine dose. The sequencing used peripheral blood, collected 28 days after the second AZD1222 dose. These receptors originate from an adult who received the AZD1222 COVID-19 vaccine.

The J gene is TRBJ1-2, the V gene TRBV5-5; D gene ambiguous. The CDR3 has 13 amino acids. The germline CDR1 and CDR2 sequences are SGHKS and YYEKEE (reference sequence). V dropped 1 base and J dropped 2 bases, with 6 bases sitting between them. CDR3 in DNA: TGTGCCAGCAGCTTGATGGGAAACTATGGCTACACCTTC. Amino acid sequence: CASSLMGNYGYTF.

The CDR3 here is CASSARVHYGYTF. Here the CDR3 DNA reads TGTGCCAGTAGCGCCAGGGTGCACTATGGCTACACCTTC. The chain couples TRBV19 to TRBJ1-2, with a tentative D call TRBD1 (5 bases). This CDR3 comprises 13 residues. V lost 6 bases and J 3 bases, leaving 11 bases between the germline ends. Germline-derived CDR1 and CDR2 are LNHDA and SQIVND (reference sequence).

The genes are TRBV30 and TRBJ1-2; D not resolved. The CDR3 totals 13 residues. Germline V gene lookup returns CDR1 GTSNPN and CDR2 SVGIG (reference sequence). The V end lost 0 bases, the J end lost 8 bases, and 13 bases lay between the germline ends. CDR3 nucleotide sequence: TGTGCCTGGAGTGTACAGTTGTCGCGAGGCTACACCTTC. Translating it yields CAWSVQLSRGYTF.

The CDR3 region is CASSQDPSGSTYEQYF. DNA for the CDR3: TGTGCCAGCAGCCAAGATCCCAGCGGGAGTACCTACGAGCAGTACTTC. The chain employs TRBV4-2 and TRBJ2-7; the match to TRBD2 covers 8 bases. Germline values: CDR1 LGHNA, CDR2 YNFKEQ. Trimming cost V 0 bases and J 2 bases; bases outside gene matches: 6. This CDR3 comprises 16 residues.

The V gene is TRBV15, the J gene TRBJ1-6; D unclear. This CDR3 comprises 15 residues. Germline-derived CDR1 and CDR2 are LNHNV and YYDKDF (reference sequence). Trimming stripped 0 bases from V and 10 bases from J, with 13 bases between. The CDR3: CATSRDSGPGSPLHF. The CDR3 coding sequence is TGTGCCACCAGCAGAGATTCCGGCCCTGGGTCACCCCTCCACTTT.